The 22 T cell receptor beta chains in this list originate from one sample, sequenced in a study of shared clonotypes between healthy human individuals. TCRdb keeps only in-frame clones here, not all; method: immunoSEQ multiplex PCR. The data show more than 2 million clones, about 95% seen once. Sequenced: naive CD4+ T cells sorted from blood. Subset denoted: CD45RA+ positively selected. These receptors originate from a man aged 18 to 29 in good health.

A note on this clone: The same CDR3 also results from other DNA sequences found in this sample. The CDR3 reads CASSPLGSYEQYF. The CDR3 DNA reads as TGCGCCAGCAGCCCCCTGGGGTCCTACGAGCAGTACTTC. The J gene is TRBJ2-7, the V gene TRBV5-1; D is ambiguous. The CDR3 length is 13 residues. Trimming stripped 4 bases from V and 1 base from J, with 9 bases between. In germline, CDR1 is SGHRS, CDR2 YFSETQ.

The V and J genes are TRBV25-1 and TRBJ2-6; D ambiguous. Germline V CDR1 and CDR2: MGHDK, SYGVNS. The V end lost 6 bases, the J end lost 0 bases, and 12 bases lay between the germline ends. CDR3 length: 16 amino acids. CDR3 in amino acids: CASSPSVLSGANVLTF. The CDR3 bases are TGTGCCAGCAGCCCTTCGGTCCTCTCTGGGGCCAACGTCCTGACTTTC.

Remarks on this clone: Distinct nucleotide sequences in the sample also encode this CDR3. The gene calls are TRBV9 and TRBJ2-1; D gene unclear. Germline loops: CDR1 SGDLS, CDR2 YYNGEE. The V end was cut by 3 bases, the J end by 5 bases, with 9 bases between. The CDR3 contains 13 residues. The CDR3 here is CASSGPGDNEQFF. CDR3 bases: TGTGCCAGCAGCGGACCGGGCGACAATGAGCAGTTCTTC.

The CDR3 region has the DNA TGCAGCGTTGACGGGTCTGGCTATGGCTACACCTTC. Its protein product is CSVDGSGYGYTF. The J gene is TRBJ1-2, the V gene TRBV29-1; D remains unclear. CDR3 length: 12 amino acids. The V and J ends lost 3 bases and 4 bases respectively, with 9 bases between them. Germline CDR1 reads SQVTM; CDR2 reads ANQGSEA.

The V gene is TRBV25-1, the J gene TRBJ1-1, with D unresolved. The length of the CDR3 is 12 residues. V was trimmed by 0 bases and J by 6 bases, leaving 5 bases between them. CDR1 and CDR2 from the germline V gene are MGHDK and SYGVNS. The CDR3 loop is CASSEYGPEAFF. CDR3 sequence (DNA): TGTGCCAGCAGTGAATATGGTCCTGAAGCTTTCTTT.

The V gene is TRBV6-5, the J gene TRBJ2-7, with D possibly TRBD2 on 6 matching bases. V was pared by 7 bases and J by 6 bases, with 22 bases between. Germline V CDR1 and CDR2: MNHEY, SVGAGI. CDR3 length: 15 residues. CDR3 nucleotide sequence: TGTGCCAGCAACATCCATGGGAGGTCTCAGGCCGAGCAGTACTTC. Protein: CASNIHGRSQAEQYF.

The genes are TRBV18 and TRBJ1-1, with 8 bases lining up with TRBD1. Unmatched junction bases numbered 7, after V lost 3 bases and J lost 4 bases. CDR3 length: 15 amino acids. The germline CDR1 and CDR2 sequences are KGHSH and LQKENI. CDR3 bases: TGTGCCAGCTCACCCTCCCAGGGGGCTTTCACTGAAGCTTTCTTT. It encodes CASSPSQGAFTEAFF.

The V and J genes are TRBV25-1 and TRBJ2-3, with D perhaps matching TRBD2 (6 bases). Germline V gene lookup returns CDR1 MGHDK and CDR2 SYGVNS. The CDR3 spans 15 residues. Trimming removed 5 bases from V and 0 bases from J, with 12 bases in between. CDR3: CASSPGGPSTDTQYF. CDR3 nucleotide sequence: TGTGCCAGCAGTCCCGGGGGACCAAGCACAGATACGCAGTATTTT.

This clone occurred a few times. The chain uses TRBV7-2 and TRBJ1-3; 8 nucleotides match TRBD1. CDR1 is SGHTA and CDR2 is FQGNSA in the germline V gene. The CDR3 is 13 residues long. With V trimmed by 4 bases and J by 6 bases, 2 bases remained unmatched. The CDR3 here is CASSSGGANTIYF. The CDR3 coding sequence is TGTGCCAGCAGCTCAGGGGGCGCAAACACCATATATTTT.

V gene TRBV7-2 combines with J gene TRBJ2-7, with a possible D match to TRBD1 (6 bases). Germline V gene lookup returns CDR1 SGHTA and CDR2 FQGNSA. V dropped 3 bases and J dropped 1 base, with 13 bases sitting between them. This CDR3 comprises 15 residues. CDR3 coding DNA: TGTGCCAGCAGCTTTTTGGCGCAGGGGTCCTACGAGCAGTACTTC. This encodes CASSFLAQGSYEQYF. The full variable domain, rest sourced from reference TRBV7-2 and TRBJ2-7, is GAGVSQSPSNKVTEKGKDVELRCDPISGHTALYWYRQSLGQGLEFLIYFQGNSAPDKSGLPSDRFSAERTGGSVSTLTIQRTQQEDSAVYLCASSFLAQGSYEQYFGPGTRLTVT.

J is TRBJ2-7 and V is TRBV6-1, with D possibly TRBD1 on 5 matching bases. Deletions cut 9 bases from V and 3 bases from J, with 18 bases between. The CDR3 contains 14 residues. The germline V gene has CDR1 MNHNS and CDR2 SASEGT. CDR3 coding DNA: TGTGCCAGTATCGACCCCCTGGGGCTCTACGAGCAGTACTTC. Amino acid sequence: CASIDPLGLYEQYF.

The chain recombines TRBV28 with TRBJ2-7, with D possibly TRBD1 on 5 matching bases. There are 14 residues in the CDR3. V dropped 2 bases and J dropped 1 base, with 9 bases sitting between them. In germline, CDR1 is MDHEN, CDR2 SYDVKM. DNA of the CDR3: TGTGCCAGCAGTTTAGAAGCAGGGTCCTACGAGCAGTACTTC. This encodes CASSLEAGSYEQYF.

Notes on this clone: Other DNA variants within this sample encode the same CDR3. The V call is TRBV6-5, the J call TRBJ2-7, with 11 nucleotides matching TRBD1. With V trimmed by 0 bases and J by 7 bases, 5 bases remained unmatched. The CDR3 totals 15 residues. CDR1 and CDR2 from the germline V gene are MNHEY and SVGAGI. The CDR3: CASSYSDRGPYEQYF. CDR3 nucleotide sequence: TGTGCCAGCAGTTACTCGGACAGGGGGCCATATGAGCAGTACTTC.

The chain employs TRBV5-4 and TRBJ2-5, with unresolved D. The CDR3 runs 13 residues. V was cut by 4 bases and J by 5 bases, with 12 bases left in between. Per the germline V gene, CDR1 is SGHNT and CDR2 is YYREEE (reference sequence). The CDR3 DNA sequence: TGTGCCAGCAGCGGCGGCCGAACGGAGACCCAGTACTTC. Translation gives CASSGGRTETQYF. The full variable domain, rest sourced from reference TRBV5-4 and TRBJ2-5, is ETGVTQSPTHLIKTRGQQVTLRCSSQSGHNTVSWYQQALGQGPQFIFQYYREEENGRGNFPPRFSGLQFPNYSSELNVNALELDDSALYLCASSGGRTETQYFGPGTRLLVL.

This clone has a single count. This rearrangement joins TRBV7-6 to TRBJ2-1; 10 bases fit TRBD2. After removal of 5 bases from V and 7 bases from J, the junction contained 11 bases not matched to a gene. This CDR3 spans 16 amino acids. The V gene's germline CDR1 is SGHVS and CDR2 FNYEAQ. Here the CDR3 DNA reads TGTGCCAGCAGCCAAAGCCCGCTAGCGGGAGATAATGAGCAGTTCTTC. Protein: CASSQSPLAGDNEQFF. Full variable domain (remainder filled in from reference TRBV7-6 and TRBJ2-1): GAGVSQSPRYKVTKRGQDVALRCDPISGHVSLYWYRQALGQGPEFLTYFNYEAQQDKSGLPNDRFSAERPEGSISTLTIQRTEQRDSAMYRCASSQSPLAGDNEQFFGPGTRLTVL.

The CDR3 loop is CASILQGAGNQPQHF. CDR3 in DNA: TGTGCCAGCATCCTACAGGGGGCGGGCAATCAGCCCCAGCATTTT. This chain connects TRBV6-1 to TRBJ1-5; 9 bases agree with TRBD1. J lost 2 bases, V lost 7 bases, and 6 bases had no gene match. Germline V gene sequence: CDR1 MNHNS, CDR2 SASEGT. This CDR3 is built from 15 residues.

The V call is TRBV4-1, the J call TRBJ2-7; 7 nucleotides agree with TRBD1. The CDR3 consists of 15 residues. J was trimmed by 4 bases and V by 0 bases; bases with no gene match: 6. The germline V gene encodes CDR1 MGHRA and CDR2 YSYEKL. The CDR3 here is CASSQDPGQLYEQYF. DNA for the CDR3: TGCGCCAGCAGCCAAGATCCGGGACAGCTGTACGAGCAGTACTTC.

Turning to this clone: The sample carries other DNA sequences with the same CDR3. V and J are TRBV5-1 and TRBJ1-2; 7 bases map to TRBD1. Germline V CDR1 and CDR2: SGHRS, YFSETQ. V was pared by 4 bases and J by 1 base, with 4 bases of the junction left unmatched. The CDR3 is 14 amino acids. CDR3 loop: CASSPGTVNYGYTF. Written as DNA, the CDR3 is TGCGCCAGCAGCCCGGGGACAGTTAACTATGGCTACACCTTC.

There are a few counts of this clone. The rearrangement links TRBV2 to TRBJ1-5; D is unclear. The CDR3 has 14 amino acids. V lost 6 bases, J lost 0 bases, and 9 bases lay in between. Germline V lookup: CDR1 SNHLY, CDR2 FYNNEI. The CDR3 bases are TGTGCCAGCAGCCAGTCGAATAGCAATCAGCCCCAGCATTTT. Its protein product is CASSQSNSNQPQHF.

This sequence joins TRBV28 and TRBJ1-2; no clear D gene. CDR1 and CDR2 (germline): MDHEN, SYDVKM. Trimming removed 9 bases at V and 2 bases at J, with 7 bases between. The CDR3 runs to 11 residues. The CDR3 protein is CASMINYGYTF. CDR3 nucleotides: TGTGCCAGTATGATCAACTATGGCTACACCTTC.

DNA for the CDR3: TGTGCCAGACGAAGCTATGGCTACACCTTC. Protein product: CARRSYGYTF. The chain joins TRBV6-5 to TRBJ1-2; no definite D call. Per the germline V gene, CDR1 is MNHEY and CDR2 is SVGAGI. V lost 9 bases to trimming and J lost 4 bases, with 6 bases between them. This CDR3 region has 10 residues.

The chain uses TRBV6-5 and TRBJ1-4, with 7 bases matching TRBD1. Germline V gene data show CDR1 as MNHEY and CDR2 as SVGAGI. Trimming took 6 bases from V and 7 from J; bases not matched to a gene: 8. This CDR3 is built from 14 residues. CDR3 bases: TGTGCCAGCAGCCACAACAGGGGAGGTGAAAAACTGTTTTTT. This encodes CASSHNRGGEKLFF.